Sequencing of this T cell receptor beta chain was carried out in a study of PD-L1 blockade in urothelial cancer. At the level of the study: Patients' atezolizumab regimen, 1,200 mg intravenously every 3 weeks, began in the mid-2010s.

Time point described: pretreatment peripheral blood. Germline lookup yields CDR1 LGHNA and CDR2 YSLEER. The CDR3 is 17 residues long. Trimming stripped 1 base from V and 7 bases from J, with 22 bases between. Method: immunoSEQ multiplex PCR; TCRdb's copy keeps in-frame clones and lacks some. The table records some 45,000 clones, approximately 80% of them present only once. This clonotype was obtained from a man between 60 and 75 years old with urothelial cancer. The genes are TRBV4-3 and TRBJ2-5; weak D call: TRBD1 (6 bases). This specimen consisted of PBMCs, obtained around atezolizumab (anti-PD-L1) treatment. The CDR3 nucleotides read TGCGCCAGCAGCCAAGGTTCGAGCGGTCGCACACAGGGGACCCAGTACTTC. Residues: CASSQGSSGRTQGTQYF.